One sample yielded the 9 T cell receptor beta chains listed below, sequenced in a study of blood T cell repertoires in COVID-19. Sequencing used immunoSEQ multiplex PCR; TCRdb keeps in-frame clones, though not all of them. The table has almost 300,000 clones, roughly 86% seen once. The source material was peripheral blood. The receptors derive from a man aged 70 or older with acute or convalescent COVID-19.

This clone was seen a single time. The chain carries TRBV6-5 and TRBJ2-3; D call uncertain. Trimming stripped 6 bases from V and 1 base from J, with 8 bases between. This CDR3 is built from 13 residues. CDR1 is MNHEY, CDR2 SVGAGI, per germline. The CDR3 nucleotides are TGTGCCAGCAGCCGGGTCCGCACAGATACGCAGTATTTT. It yields the protein CASSRVRTDTQYF.

This chain joins TRBV18 and TRBJ2-5; D ambiguous. Germline values: CDR1 KGHSH, CDR2 LQKENI. This CDR3 is built from 14 residues. Deletions cut 1 base from V and 6 bases from J, with 12 bases between. The CDR3 sequence is CASSPRALQKTQYF. DNA for the CDR3: TGTGCCAGCTCACCACGGGCATTGCAGAAGACCCAGTACTTC.

This chain connects TRBV2 to TRBJ1-6; 7 positions agree with TRBD1. V dropped 5 bases and J dropped 8; count of bases not matched to a gene: 9. This CDR3 has 15 amino acids. Germline V gene lookup returns CDR1 SNHLY and CDR2 FYNNEI. As DNA, the CDR3 is TGTGCCAGCAGTCTTATAACAGGGGCCGATTCACCCCTCCACTTT. This gives the protein CASSLITGADSPLHF.

For this clone: Other nucleotide sequences from this sample produce the same CDR3. J is TRBJ2-5 and V is TRBV29-1, with 9 bases that match TRBD2. CDR1 is SQVTM and CDR2 is ANQGSEA in the germline V gene. The V segment lost 7 bases and the J segment 5 bases; nucleotides outside the gene matches: 8. The CDR3 totals 13 residues. In DNA form, the CDR3 reads TGCAGCGGGAAGGGGACTAGCTGGGAGACCCAGTACTTC. Residues: CSGKGTSWETQYF. Based on the CDR3 plus reference TRBV29-1 and TRBJ2-5, the full variable domain is SAVISQKPSRDICQRGTSLTIQCQVDSQVTMMFWYRQQPGQSLTLIATANQGSEATYESGFVIDKFPISRPNLTFSTLTVSNMSPEDSSIYLCSGKGTSWETQYFGPGTRLLVL.

The V gene is TRBV6-5, the J gene TRBJ1-2, with 10 bases fitting TRBD1. Germline V lookup: CDR1 MNHEY, CDR2 SVGAGI. Unmatched junction bases numbered 7, after V lost 2 bases and J lost 4 bases. The CDR3 spans 16 residues. The CDR3 loop reads CASSYVRTGGGYGYTF. The CDR3 coding sequence is TGTGCCAGCAGTTACGTACGGACAGGGGGTGGCTATGGCTACACCTTC.

The chain joins TRBV28 to TRBJ2-7, with TRBD2 identical over 12 bases. This CDR3 is built from 15 residues. The V and J ends lost 3 bases and 4 bases, in that order; junction bases with no gene match: 4. Per germline, CDR1 MDHEN and CDR2 SYDVKM. The CDR3 DNA is TGTGCCAGCAGTTTGCTAGCGGGGGGGCTTTACGAGCAGTACTTC. Encoded protein: CASSLLAGGLYEQYF.

This chain joins TRBV5-1 and TRBJ2-2, with D maybe TRBD1 (6 bases). This CDR3 comprises 15 residues. Trimming cost V 2 bases and J 2 bases, with 10 bases left between them. Germline V gene lookup returns CDR1 SGHRS and CDR2 YFSETQ. CDR3 loop: CASSLTGTNTGELFF. CDR3 coding DNA: TGCGCCAGCAGCTTAACGGGGACAAACACCGGGGAGCTGTTTTTT. Drawing the rest from reference TRBV5-1 and TRBJ2-2, the complete variable domain is KAGVTQTPRYLIKTRGQQVTLSCSPISGHRSVSWYQQTPGQGLQFLFEYFSETQRNKGNFPGRFSGRQFSNSRSEMNVSTLELGDSALYLCASSLTGTNTGELFFGEGSRLTVL.

The chain uses TRBV2 and TRBJ1-1, with D perhaps TRBD1 (5 bases). V lost 4 bases, J lost 4 bases, and 16 bases lay in between. CDR3 length: 15 amino acids. Looked up from germline, CDR1 is SNHLY and CDR2 is FYNNEI. The DNA of the CDR3 is TGTGCCAGCAGTGCCTCTATAGGGGTAGGCACTGAAGCTTTCTTT. Amino acid sequence: CASSASIGVGTEAFF.

The V and J genes are TRBV28 and TRBJ2-2; 8 bases are shared with TRBD1. The length of the CDR3 is 16 residues. Trimming removed 4 bases from V and 7 bases from J; junction bases left unmatched: 11. CDR1 is MDHEN, CDR2 SYDVKM, per germline. The CDR3 spells CASSSQGALQHGELFF. The CDR3 DNA reads as TGTGCCAGCAGTTCCCAGGGGGCCTTACAACACGGGGAGCTGTTTTTT.